This entry features one T cell receptor beta chain sequence. The clone's antigen remains unknown. Qualities for individual bases were not recorded, and no much larger clone is one base off. These data come from a study of shared clonotypes between healthy human individuals (dated by TCRdb to about 2020). Regarding the research as a whole: The cohort comprised two women and a few men aged 18 to 49 years. Libraries were prepared and TCR repertoires were sequenced by different laboratories using diverse techniques, in order to increase sequencing depth and limit assay-specific biases. Per donor, leukapheresis produced somewhere between about 0.9 and 10 billion PBMCs. For each donor, CD4 naive and CD4 memory were each given three plates, CD8 naive was given two plates, and CD8 memory was given one plate. The study deeply sequenced blood TCR repertoires of five healthy adults to estimate repertoire size and the extent of clonotype sharing between individuals.

Points the paper makes about the study in general: Based on pairwise subsampling, the degree of clonotype sharing among donors was expected to be affected by sequencing depth. The small number of donors limited the genetic and exposure-history diversity represented. Sampling was restricted to blood, and TCR repertoires in tissues likely differ from the TCR repertoires found in blood. Sharing across four donors was observed for 4.5% to 6.5% of naive CD4, less than 4% of naive CD8, over 2% of memory CD4, and roughly 0.4% of memory CD8 clonotypes. Even with the large sequencing depth, rarefaction of the sorted-subset datasets indicated that sequencing was incomplete. Compared with non-shared clonotypes, clonotypes shared by all four sorted-subset donors had higher generation probabilities. Larger estimated clonotype richness was generally found for naive subsets than for memory subsets.

The CDR1 and CDR2 encoded by the germline V gene are MGHRA and YSYEKL. V lost 8 bases and J lost 6 bases; the stretch between them is 17 bases long. From cysteine to phenylalanine, the CDR3 is 14 amino acids long. Solely the CDR3 DNA is kept, with 42 bases framed from the first base. CD8 naive samples were obtained by positive selection for CCR7 among CD45RO-negative cells, yielding a CD45RA+CCR7+ population from which TemRA cells were excluded. Healthy HIV-negative adults with no recently reported acute infections or vaccinations were included as donors. All donors were Caucasian adults living in Nashville, Tennessee, USA. After blood collection by leukapheresis, PBMCs were isolated using Ficoll-Histopaque density gradient centrifugation and then cryopreserved in the vapor phase of liquid nitrogen. Purity and quantity of every magnetically sorted T cell population were checked by analytical flow cytometry. Genomic DNA was isolated from each sorted fraction and quantified by UV absorbance on a Nanodrop 2000c.

Using the deep immunoSEQ assay, TCR CDR3 regions were amplified from genomic DNA by multiplex PCR. For each cell subset, the extracted genomic DNA was distributed evenly across all wells of several immunoSEQ 96-well plates, and each plate served as one replicate. For sorted subsets, roughly 200 ng of genomic DNA, equivalent to roughly 30,000 T cell genomes, went into each replicate PCR. Purified libraries were measured with a Qubit 3.0 fluorometer, size-checked on a Bioanalyzer 2100, and measured again with the KAPA Library Quantification kit. Each immunoSEQ 96-well plate was sequenced on its own single-read 150-cycle Illumina NextSeq 550 flow cell. Turning to the authors' computational methods: Because the immunoSEQ output held only junctional sequences and lacked quality scores, the filtering could not match the filtering applied to full-length reads. Sequences were annotated with PyIR, a Python wrapper for IgBLAST v1.9, using IMGT germline references to assign V/J genes and CDR3. Reads with weak V/J assignments (E-value above 1e-6), missing CDR3, stop codons, out-of-frame junctions, or ambiguous translated residues were removed. V3J clonotypes were defined as sequences sharing an identical inferred V gene, J gene, and CDR3 amino acid sequence. Percentage overlap between repertoires was computed as shared unique clonotypes divided by the size of the smaller repertoire. Three approaches were used to assess repertoire richness: RTK rarefaction, the Chao1 estimator, and Recon v2.1 estimates of unobserved clonotypes. OLGA was used to compute generation probabilities for all TCRbeta clonotypes that the gDNA method yielded from a few donors. The clones in this table, taken by TCRdb from immuneACCESS, are in-frame only. Not every clone is retained; where verified, under half of the shortfall comes from an unresolved V gene, and the cause of the rest is unknown. V, J and clone size are taken as reported in that table, and D and trimming were inferred from the DNA itself. The sample table shows approximately 2,200,000 clones, and 93% are seen once. In total, the top ten clones hold roughly 1.7% of the sample.

The sample taken for sequencing was naive CD8+ T cells from PBMCs. The sample's cell subset or site label is to be understood as: CD45RA+CCR7+. The V gene is TRBV4-1 and the J gene is TRBJ2-1; the best D guess is TRBD1, with 5 bases matching. This clonotype originated in a man between 18 and 35 years old in good health. Some clones in this sample may be carry-over from other donors' samples. The CDR3 has the sequence CASAKAGYANEQFF. The sequenced DNA: TGCGCCAGCGCCAAGGCAGGGTACGCCAATGAGCAGTTCTTC.